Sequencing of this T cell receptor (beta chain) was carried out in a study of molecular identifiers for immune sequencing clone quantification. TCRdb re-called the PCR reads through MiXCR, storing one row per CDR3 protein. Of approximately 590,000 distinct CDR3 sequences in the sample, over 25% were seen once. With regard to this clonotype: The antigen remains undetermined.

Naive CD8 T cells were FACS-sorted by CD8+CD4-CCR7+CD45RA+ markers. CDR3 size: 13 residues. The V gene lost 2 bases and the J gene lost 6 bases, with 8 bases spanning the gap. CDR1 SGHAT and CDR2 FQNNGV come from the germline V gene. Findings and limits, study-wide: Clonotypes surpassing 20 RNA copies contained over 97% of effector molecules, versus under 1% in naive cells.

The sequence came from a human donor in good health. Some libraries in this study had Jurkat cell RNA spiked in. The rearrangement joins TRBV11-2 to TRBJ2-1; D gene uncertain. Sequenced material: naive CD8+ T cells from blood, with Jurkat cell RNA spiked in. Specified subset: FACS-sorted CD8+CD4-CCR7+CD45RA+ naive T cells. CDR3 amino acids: CASSLPAVNEQFF. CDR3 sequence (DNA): TGTGCCAGCAGCTTACCTGCCGTCAATGAGCAGTTCTTC.